Presented here are 11 T cell receptor beta chains from one specimen sequenced in a study of identical twins. TCRdb reprocessed the 5' RACE reads with MiXCR, giving one entry per CDR3 protein. The sample has about 220,000 distinct CDR3 sequences, approximately 9% seen once. Sequences were obtained from memory (CD45RO+) T cells sorted from blood. The receptor source for this set is a woman in her late teens or twenties in good health.

This clonotype was found a few times. V and J are TRBV9 and TRBJ2-2; D is perhaps TRBD1 or TRBD2 (5 bases each). The germline CDR1 and CDR2 sequences are SGDLS and YYNGEE. This CDR3 spans 14 amino acids. Trimming took off 0 bases at V and 6 bases at J, with 9 bases between the two ends. The CDR3 DNA reads as TGTGCCAGCAGCGTAGGGGGGACCGCCGGGGAGCTGTTTTTT. The encoded protein is CASSVGGTAGELFF.

This clonotype occurred a few times. The V gene is TRBV7-3, the J gene TRBJ2-1, with a possible D match to TRBD2 (6 bases). The CDR3 covers 14 residues. V was clipped by 5 bases and J by 4 bases, with 12 bases between them. Germline CDR1 reads SGHTA; CDR2 reads FQGTGA. CDR3 sequence reads: CASSPISGYNEQFF. DNA for the CDR3: TGTGCCAGCAGCCCCATAAGCGGGTACAATGAGCAGTTCTTC.

This chain connects TRBV7-9 to TRBJ1-4; D may be TRBD1 (5 bases). V gave up 5 bases and J gave up 5 bases, with 12 bases separating them. The CDR3 has 14 residues. The germline V gene has CDR1 SEHNR and CDR2 FQNEAQ (reference sequence). Here the CDR3 DNA reads TGTGCCAGCAGCCGCCGACAGTCGAATGAAAAACTGTTTTTT. It translates to CASSRRQSNEKLFF. The complete variable domain, with remaining parts taken from reference TRBV7-9 and TRBJ1-4, reads DTGVSQNPRHKITKRGQNVTFRCDPISEHNRLYWYRQTLGQGPEFLTYFQNEAQLEKSRLLSDRFSAERPKGSFSTLEIQRTEQGDSAMYLCASSRRQSNEKLFFGSGTQLSVL.

The chain links TRBV7-2 to TRBJ2-5, with TRBD2 matching over 11 bases. The CDR3 covers 17 residues. The germline gives CDR1 SGHTA, CDR2 FQGNSA. Trimming cost V 2 bases and J 7 bases; bases outside gene matches: 12. The CDR3 nucleotides are TGTGCCAGCAGCTTATTGAGACTAGCGGGAAAGTTGGGGACCCAGTACTTC. Amino acid sequence: CASSLLRLAGKLGTQYF.

In its sample, this clonotype was seen many times. The chain recombines TRBV29-1 with TRBJ2-2; D uncertain. Trimming removed 2 bases from V and 0 bases from J, with 4 bases in between. This CDR3 is built from 13 residues. Germline V lookup: CDR1 SQVTM, CDR2 ANQGSEA. CDR3 residues: CSVEHTNTGELFF. The CDR3 DNA reads as TGCAGCGTTGAACATACGAACACCGGGGAGCTGTTTTTT.

This clonotype was counted many times. V gene TRBV20-1 combines with J gene TRBJ2-7; D possibly corresponds to TRBD2 (6 bases). Deletions cut 3 bases from V and 5 bases from J, with 20 bases between. The CDR3 is made up of 15 amino acids. The germline gives CDR1 DFQATT, CDR2 SNEGSKA (reference sequence). CDR3 nucleotides: TGCAGTGCTAGCGGGGGAACCCTTAATGGGCACGAGCAGTACTTC. Protein product: CSASGGTLNGHEQYF.

Only a few counts were recorded for this clonotype. The CDR3 nucleotides read TGCAGCGTTGAAAAGGGCGGTGGCACTGAAGCTTTCTTT. Translation gives CSVEKGGGTEAFF. The rearrangement links TRBV29-1 to TRBJ1-1; no clear D gene. V lost 2 bases and J lost 4, with 11 bases in between. Germline V gene sequence: CDR1 SQVTM, CDR2 ANQGSEA. The CDR3 covers 13 residues.

The chain carries TRBV5-1 and TRBJ2-1; 7 bases map to TRBD1. V dropped 4 bases and J dropped 6; count of bases not matched to a gene: 10. Germline V gives CDR1 SGHRS, CDR2 YFSETQ. The CDR3 is 15 residues long. The CDR3 coding sequence is TGCGCCAGCAGCACAGATACCAGGGGGACCAATGAGCAGTTCTTC. Translation gives CASSTDTRGTNEQFF.

This clonotype is medium-sized in the sample. The chain carries TRBV7-6 and TRBJ2-3; tentatively, D is TRBD2 (6 bases). Germline loops: CDR1 SGHVS, CDR2 FNYEAQ. The germline V and J ends were trimmed by 4 bases and 6 bases, with 17 bases remaining between them. The CDR3 has 15 amino acids. CDR3 residues: CASSSLIAEWDTQYF. DNA of the CDR3: TGTGCCAGCAGCTCGCTAATAGCGGAGTGGGATACGCAGTATTTT.

This clonotype was observed many times. The CDR3 loop is CASSFKGTGNYEQYF. The CDR3, as DNA: TGTGCCAGCAGTTTTAAGGGGACAGGGAACTACGAGCAGTACTTC. The V call is TRBV6-5, the J call TRBJ2-7; 9 bases are a match to TRBD1. Germline loops: CDR1 MNHEY, CDR2 SVGAGI. Losses at the gene ends were 4 bases for V and 3 bases for J; bases not matched to a gene: 7. The CDR3 loop spans 15 amino acids.

V gene TRBV10-3 combines with J gene TRBJ2-5; 10 nucleotides match TRBD2. CDR1 and CDR2 from the germline V gene are ENHRY and SYGVKD. V was pared by 8 bases and J by 4 bases, with 13 bases of the junction left unmatched. The CDR3 runs to 16 residues. CDR3 in amino acids: CAIWSGRALMGETQYF. The DNA for the CDR3 is TGTGCCATCTGGAGCGGGAGGGCCTTGATGGGAGAGACCCAGTACTTC.